The clone carrying this T cell receptor beta chain was counted once. These data are taken from a study of blood T cell repertoires in COVID-19. Study information: In each case, the material was cDNA or gDNA derived from T cells, B-cell-depleted T cells, or PBMCs.

Authors' analysis steps: It was from reference gene primer amplification that nucleated cell counts were estimated. Some clones are missing from TCRdb's copy, which holds only in-frame ones; the method was immunoSEQ multiplex PCR. V, J and clone size reflect that table, while D and trimming were determined from the DNA. This table holds 50,000 to 75,000 clones, around 82% found once. Per germline, CDR1 LGHDT and CDR2 YNNKEL (reference sequence). This CDR3 is 17 amino acids long. V gave up 1 base and J gave up 4 bases; unmatched junction bases: 7. The sequence was collected from a man at least 80 years old with active or convalescent COVID-19. The source material was peripheral blood. The chain has TRBV3-1 (or the pseudogene TRBV3-2) and TRBJ2-1; 10 bases are shared with TRBD1. The CDR3 DNA sequence: TGTGCCAGCAGCCAAGGGACCGGGACAGGGGCATACAATGAGCAGTTCTTC. Protein sequence: CASSQGTGTGAYNEQFF.